This T cell receptor beta chain was captured by sequencing in a study of blood T cell repertoires in COVID-19. Overall study: T cells, B-cell-depleted T cells, or PBMCs supplied cDNA or gDNA.

This CDR3 has 16 amino acids. Germline V gene data show CDR1 as SGHRS and CDR2 as YFSETQ. V trimming: 0 bases; J trimming: 2 bases; junction bases outside the gene matches: 7. Measured with immunoSEQ multiplex PCR; TCRdb has only the in-frame clones, and not every one. In the table there are about 130,000 clones, about 83% of which are singletons. The TCR originated in a human donor in a cohort sampled during active COVID-19. The chain combines TRBV5-1 with TRBJ1-2, with 7 bases lining up with TRBD1. Sequenced: peripheral blood. In nucleotides, the CDR3 is TGCGCCAGCAGCTTGGCCGAGGCAGGGGGGAACTATGGCTACACCTTC. Translating it yields CASSLAEAGGNYGYTF.